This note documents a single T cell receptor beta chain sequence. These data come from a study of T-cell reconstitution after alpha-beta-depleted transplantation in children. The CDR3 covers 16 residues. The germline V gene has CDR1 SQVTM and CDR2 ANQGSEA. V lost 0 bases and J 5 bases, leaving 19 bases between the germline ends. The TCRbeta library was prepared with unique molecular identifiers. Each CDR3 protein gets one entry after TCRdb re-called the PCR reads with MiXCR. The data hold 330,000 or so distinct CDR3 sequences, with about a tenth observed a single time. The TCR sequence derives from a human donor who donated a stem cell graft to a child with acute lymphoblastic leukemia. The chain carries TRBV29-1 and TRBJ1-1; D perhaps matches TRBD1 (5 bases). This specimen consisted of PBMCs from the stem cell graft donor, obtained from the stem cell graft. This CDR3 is CSVEDFSDKDLTEAFF. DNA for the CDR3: TGCAGCGTTGAAGACTTCTCGGACAAGGACCTTACTGAAGCTTTCTTT.